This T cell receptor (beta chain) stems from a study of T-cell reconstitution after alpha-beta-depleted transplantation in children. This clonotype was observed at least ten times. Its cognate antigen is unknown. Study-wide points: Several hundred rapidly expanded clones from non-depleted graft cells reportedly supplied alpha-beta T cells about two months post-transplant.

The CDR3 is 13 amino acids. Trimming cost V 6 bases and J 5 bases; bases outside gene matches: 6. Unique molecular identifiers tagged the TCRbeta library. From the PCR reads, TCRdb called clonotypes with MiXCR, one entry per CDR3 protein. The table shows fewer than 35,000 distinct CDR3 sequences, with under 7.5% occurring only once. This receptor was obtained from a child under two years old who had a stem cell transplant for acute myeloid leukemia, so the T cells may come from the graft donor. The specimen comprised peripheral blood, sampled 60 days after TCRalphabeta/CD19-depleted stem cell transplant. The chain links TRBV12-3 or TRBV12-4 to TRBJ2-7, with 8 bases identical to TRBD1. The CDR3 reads CASSPDRVDEQYF. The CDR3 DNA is TGTGCCAGCAGCCCGGACAGGGTGGACGAGCAGTACTTC.